This TCR beta chain was found in a study of Tregs in tolerant kidney transplant recipients. Unstimulated Tregs (CD4+CD25+CD127-) and CD4+CD25- non-Tregs were sorted from PBMCs. The table came from immunoSEQ multiplex PCR; TCRdb's copy has only in-frame clones and leaves some out. Of 240,000 or so clones in the sample, 80% to 85% were seen once. Sequenced: CD4+ T cells from blood. This clonotype originated in a human donor in good health.

As DNA, the CDR3 is TGTGCCAGCAGCTTAGCCACCTCTAACTATGGCTACACCTTC. Amino acid sequence: CASSLATSNYGYTF. This rearrangement joins TRBV7-9 to TRBJ1-2; D is ambiguous. The V gene's germline CDR1 is SEHNR and CDR2 FQNEAQ (reference sequence). Trimming stripped 0 bases from V and 0 bases from J, with 5 bases between. The CDR3 covers 14 residues.